These 10 T cell receptor beta chains share one sample of origin, sequenced in a study of blood T cell repertoires in COVID-19. Produced via immunoSEQ multiplex PCR; TCRdb's table is partial and in-frame only. The sample records roughly 250,000 clones, around 79% being singletons. The material sequenced was peripheral blood. These receptors all stem from a woman of 80 years or more with acute or convalescent COVID-19.

The table lists this clone with a few counts. The chain couples TRBV27 to TRBJ2-3; 11 bases align to TRBD2. The CDR3 runs 20 residues. Trimming cost V 0 bases and J 0 bases; bases outside gene matches: 11. Germline V gene lookup returns CDR1 MNHEY and CDR2 SMNVEV (reference sequence). The CDR3 coding sequence is TGTGCCAGCAGTTTATCCCGGCCGGGACTAGCGGACCTTAGCACAGATACGCAGTATTTT. It encodes CASSLSRPGLADLSTDTQYF.

The V and J genes are TRBV10-3 and TRBJ2-2; TRBD2 aligns across 7 bases. J gave up 2 bases and V 4 bases, and 7 bases lay outside the gene matches. The CDR3 loop spans 16 amino acids. CDR1 ENHRY and CDR2 SYGVKD come from the germline V gene. The CDR3 bases are TGTGCCATCAGTGGACGACTAGCTGGTAACACCGGGGAGCTGTTTTTT. It translates to CAISGRLAGNTGELFF.

Here the CDR3 reads CASSQTGGGGNQPQHF. CDR3 bases: TGTGCCAGCAGCCAGACAGGGGGAGGAGGCAATCAGCCCCAGCATTTT. This chain connects TRBV3-1 (or the pseudogene TRBV3-2) to TRBJ1-5; 9 bases align to TRBD1. The germline CDR1 and CDR2 sequences are LGHDT and YNNKEL (reference sequence). V shed 3 bases, J shed 2 bases, and the junction held 5 bases outside the gene matches. This CDR3 has 16 residues.

Comment on this clone: This sample includes further DNA sequences coding for the same CDR3. The genes are TRBV5-1 and TRBJ1-2; 7 bases line up with TRBD1. The CDR3 runs to 13 residues. The germline V gene encodes CDR1 SGHRS and CDR2 YFSETQ. J lost 2 bases, V lost 4 bases, and 2 bases had no gene match. The CDR3 nucleotides are TGCGCCAGCAGCCTGGACAGGAACTATGGCTACACCTTC. Encoded protein: CASSLDRNYGYTF.

This chain connects TRBV15 to TRBJ1-1; no clear D. The CDR3 length is 15 residues. Trimming stripped 0 bases from V and 1 base from J, with 9 bases between. Per the germline V gene, CDR1 is LNHNV and CDR2 is YYDKDF (reference sequence). The CDR3 sequence is CATSRDVGRNTEAFF. CDR3 sequence (DNA): TGTGCCACCAGCAGAGATGTGGGGAGGAACACTGAAGCTTTCTTT.

V gene TRBV6-1 combines with J gene TRBJ1-3; the D gene is possibly TRBD1 (6 bases). Germline V CDR1 and CDR2: MNHNS, SASEGT. The CDR3 is 16 residues long. V lost 4 bases and J lost 0, with 13 bases in between. In DNA form, the CDR3 reads TGTGCCAGCAGTGGAAGACAGGACCACTCTGGAAACACCATATATTTT. Amino acid sequence: CASSGRQDHSGNTIYF.

This clone was observed a single time. This chain links TRBV19 with TRBJ2-1, with 9 bases fitting TRBD2. The germline V gene has CDR1 LNHDA and CDR2 SQIVND (reference sequence). With V trimmed by 2 bases and J by 4 bases, 6 bases remained unmatched. The CDR3 spans 16 residues. In DNA, the CDR3 is TGTGCCAGTAGTATAAATAACCTAGCGGGATACAATGAGCAGTTCTTC. It specifies CASSINNLAGYNEQFF.

This chain connects TRBV5-1 to TRBJ1-1; D is unclear. Germline CDR1 and CDR2: SGHRS and YFSETQ. The CDR3 extends over 13 amino acids. V lost 2 bases and J lost 1, with 6 bases in between. The CDR3 nucleotides read TGCGCCAGCAGCTTTACTTCGAACACTGAAGCTTTCTTT. It yields the protein CASSFTSNTEAFF.

The chain joins TRBV5-1 to TRBJ1-6; D remains ambiguous. The CDR3 is 14 residues long. V was pared by 0 bases and J by 6 bases, with 7 bases between. Per germline, CDR1 SGHRS and CDR2 YFSETQ. CDR3 in DNA: TGCGCCAGCAGCTTGGGGCACCTTAATTCACCCCTCCACTTT. The encoded protein is CASSLGHLNSPLHF.

This clone was detected only once. The chain combines TRBV7-2 with TRBJ2-1, with 14 bases fitting TRBD2. V gave up 4 bases and J gave up 4 bases; unmatched junction bases: 9. The CDR3 is 18 amino acids. In germline, CDR1 is SGHTA, CDR2 FQGNSA. The DNA of the CDR3 is TGTGCCAGCAGCTCGGGACTAGCGGGGGCGCTTGGGTACAATGAGCAGTTCTTC. Translation gives CASSSGLAGALGYNEQFF.